This T cell receptor (beta chain) was documented in a study of blood T cell repertoires in COVID-19. Across the whole study: Whether acute or convalescent, the COVID-19 samples came from the United States, Italy and Spain.

This CDR3 is 15 amino acids long. Germline-derived CDR1 and CDR2 are MNHEY and SVGAGI. V was pared by 6 bases and J by 8 bases, with 22 bases between. Measured with immunoSEQ multiplex PCR; TCRdb has only the in-frame clones, and not every one. The sample gives 100,000 to 150,000 clones, 84% of which show up once; more than 10% is in the top ten. This clone was detected once. This chain joins TRBV6-5 and TRBJ1-2; a weak D match, TRBD1 (5 bases). What was sequenced was peripheral blood. The TCR comes from a woman aged 60-70 years with acute or convalescent COVID-19. The CDR3, as DNA: TGTGCCAGCAGGGATCCTAGTCAGGGTTACGACGGCTACACCTTC. Its translation: CASRDPSQGYDGYTF.